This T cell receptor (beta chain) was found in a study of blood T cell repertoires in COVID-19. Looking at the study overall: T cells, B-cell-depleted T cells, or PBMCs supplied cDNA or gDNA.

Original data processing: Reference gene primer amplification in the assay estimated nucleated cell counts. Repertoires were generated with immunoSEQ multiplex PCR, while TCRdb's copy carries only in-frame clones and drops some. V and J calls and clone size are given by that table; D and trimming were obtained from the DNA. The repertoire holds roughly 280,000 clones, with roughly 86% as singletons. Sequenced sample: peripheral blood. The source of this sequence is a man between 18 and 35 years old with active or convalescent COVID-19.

CDR3 nucleotide sequence: TGTGCCATCAGTGGAGCCTCTCTCGAGCAGTACTTC. This translates into CAISGASLEQYF. The V call is TRBV10-3, the J call TRBJ2-7; D ambiguous. This CDR3 contains 12 residues. CDR1 and CDR2 (germline): ENHRY, SYGVKD. Trimming removed 4 bases from V and 6 bases from J, with 10 bases in between.